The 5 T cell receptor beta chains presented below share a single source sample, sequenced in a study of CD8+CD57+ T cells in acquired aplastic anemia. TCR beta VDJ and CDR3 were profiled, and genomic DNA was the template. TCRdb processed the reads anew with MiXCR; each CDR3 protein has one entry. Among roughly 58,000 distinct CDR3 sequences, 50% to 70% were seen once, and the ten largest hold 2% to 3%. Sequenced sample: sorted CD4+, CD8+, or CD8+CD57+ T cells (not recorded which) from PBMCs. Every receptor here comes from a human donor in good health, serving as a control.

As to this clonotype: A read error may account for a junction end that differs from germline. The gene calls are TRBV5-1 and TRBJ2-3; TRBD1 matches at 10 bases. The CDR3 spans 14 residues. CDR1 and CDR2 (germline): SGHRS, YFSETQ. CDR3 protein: CASSEDRGTGTQYF. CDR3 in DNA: TGCGCCAGCAGCGAGGACAGGGGGACAGGTACGCAGTATTTT. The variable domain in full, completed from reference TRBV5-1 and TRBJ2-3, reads KAGVTQTPRYLIKTRGQQVTLSCSPISGHRSVSWYQQTPGQGLQFLFEYFSETQRNKGNFPGRFSGRQFSNSRSEMNVSTLELGDSALYLCASSEDRGTGTQYFGPGTRLTVL.

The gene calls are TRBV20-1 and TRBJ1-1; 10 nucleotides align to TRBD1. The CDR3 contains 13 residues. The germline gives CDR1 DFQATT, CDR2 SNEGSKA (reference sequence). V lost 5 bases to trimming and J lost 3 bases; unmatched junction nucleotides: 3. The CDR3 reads CSAEGTGDTEAFF. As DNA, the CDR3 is TGCAGTGCTGAAGGGACAGGGGACACTGAAGCTTTCTTT.

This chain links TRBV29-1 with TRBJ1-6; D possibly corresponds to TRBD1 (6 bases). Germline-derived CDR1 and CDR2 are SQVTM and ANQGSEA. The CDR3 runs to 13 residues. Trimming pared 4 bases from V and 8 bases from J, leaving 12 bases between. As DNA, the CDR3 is TGCAGCGTTGGAGAGGGGGATTATTCACCCCTCCACTTT. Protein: CSVGEGDYSPLHF.

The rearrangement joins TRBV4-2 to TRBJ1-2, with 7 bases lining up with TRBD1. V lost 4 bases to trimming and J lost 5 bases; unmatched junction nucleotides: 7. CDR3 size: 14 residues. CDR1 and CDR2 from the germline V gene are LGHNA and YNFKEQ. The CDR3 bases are TGTGCCAGCAGCCCAGACAGGGTTGGATATGGCTACACCTTC. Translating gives CASSPDRVGYGYTF.

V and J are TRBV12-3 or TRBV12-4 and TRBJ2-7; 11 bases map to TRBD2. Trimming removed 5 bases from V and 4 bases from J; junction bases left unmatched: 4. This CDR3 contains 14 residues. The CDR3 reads CASSPGLADYEQYF. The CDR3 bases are TGTGCCAGCAGTCCGGGACTAGCGGATTACGAGCAGTACTTC.